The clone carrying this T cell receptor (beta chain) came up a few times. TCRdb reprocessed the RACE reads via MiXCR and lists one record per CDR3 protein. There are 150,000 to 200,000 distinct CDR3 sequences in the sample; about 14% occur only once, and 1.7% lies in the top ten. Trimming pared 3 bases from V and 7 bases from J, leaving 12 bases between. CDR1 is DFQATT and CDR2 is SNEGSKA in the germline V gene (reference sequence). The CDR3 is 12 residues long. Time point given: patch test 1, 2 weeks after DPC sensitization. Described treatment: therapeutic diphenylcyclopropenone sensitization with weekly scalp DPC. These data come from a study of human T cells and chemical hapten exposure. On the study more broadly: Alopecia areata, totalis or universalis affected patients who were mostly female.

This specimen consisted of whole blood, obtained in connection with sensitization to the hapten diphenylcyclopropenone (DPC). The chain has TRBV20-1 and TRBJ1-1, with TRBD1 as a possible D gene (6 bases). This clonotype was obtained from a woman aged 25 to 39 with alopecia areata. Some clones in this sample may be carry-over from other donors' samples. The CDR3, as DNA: TGCAGTGCTAGCGGGGGGCCGGGTGAAGCTTTCTTT. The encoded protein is CSASGGPGEAFF.